A single sample gave rise to the 6 T cell receptor beta chains below, sequenced in a study of regulatory T cells in long-lasting Graves disease. Time point noted: persistent/refractory GD, antithyroid drugs over 5 years with positive TRAb. PBMC-derived RNA was used for the TCR library. For TCR beta, libraries came from iRepertoire HTBI primers and Arm-PCR of CDR3 regions. TCRdb re-derived calls from the multiplex PCR reads in MiXCR, one entry per CDR3 protein. The sample holds about 460,000 distinct CDR3 sequences; roughly 23% are singletons and the top ten take around 13%. The sequencing used peripheral blood mononuclear cells (PBMCs), collected when the disease was refractory, from a patient treated with antithyroid drugs. The receptors derive from a female donor with Graves disease.

This clonotype was seen ten or more times. The rearrangement joins TRBV28 to TRBJ2-2; maybe TRBD1 (6 bases). This CDR3 comprises 16 residues. V was pared by 2 bases and J by 2 bases, with 12 bases between. The germline CDR1 and CDR2 sequences are MDHEN and SYDVKM. DNA for the CDR3: TGTGCCAGCAGTTTAGTTAGGGGACACAACACCGGGGAGCTGTTTTTT. It translates to CASSLVRGHNTGELFF.

The sample holds many counts of this clonotype. The chain joins TRBV12-3 or TRBV12-4 to TRBJ2-5; 8 positions agree with TRBD2. This CDR3 is 15 amino acids long. The junction had 8 bases not matched to a gene; V was cut back by 6 bases and J by 2 bases. CDR3 sequence reads: CASSPTSGQQETQYF. CDR3 nucleotides: TGTGCCAGCAGCCCCACTAGCGGCCAACAAGAGACCCAGTACTTC.

This clonotype occurred many times. This CDR3 is CAIRERTGIYEQYF. CDR3 nucleotide sequence: TGTGCCATCAGGGAAAGGACAGGCATCTACGAGCAGTACTTC. The V call is TRBV10-3, the J call TRBJ2-7, with 7 bases aligning to TRBD1. V was clipped by 6 bases and J by 3 bases; unmatched bases: 8. This CDR3 spans 14 amino acids. Germline CDR1 and CDR2: ENHRY and SYGVKD.

This clonotype is a singleton in its sample. The chain uses TRBV4-1 and TRBJ2-4, with a tentative D call TRBD2 (6 bases). Germline CDR1 and CDR2: MGHRA and YSYEKL. V lost 2 bases, J lost 8 bases, and 22 bases lay in between. This CDR3 region has 17 residues. CDR3 region: CASSQFVSGALRDIQYF. The CDR3 nucleotides read TGCGCCAGCAGCCAATTTGTTAGCGGTGCCCTAAGGGACATTCAGTACTTC.

This clonotype was observed at least ten times. J is TRBJ1-2 and V is TRBV5-4; TRBD1 might be the D (5 bases). This CDR3 contains 14 residues. V gave up 0 bases and J gave up 4 bases, with 10 bases separating them. CDR1 SGHNT and CDR2 YYREEE come from the germline V gene (reference sequence). CDR3 DNA sequence: TGTGCCAGCAGCTTGGAAGGGGCAAGCTATGGCTACACCTTC. Amino acids: CASSLEGASYGYTF.

This clonotype has at least ten counts. The chain recombines TRBV25-1 with TRBJ1-2; D may be TRBD1 (6 bases). Trimming left V 3 bases short and J 10 bases short, with 12 bases between. CDR1 and CDR2 from the germline V gene are MGHDK and SYGVNS. The CDR3 length is 12 residues. The CDR3 sequence is CASSEGTTSYTF. In nucleotides, the CDR3 is TGTGCCAGCAGTGAGGGGACAACATCCTACACCTTC.